This T cell receptor beta chain appears in the sequencing data of a study of regulatory T cells in long-lasting Graves disease. Findings of the study overall: More public clonotypes were shared by persistent patients (approximately 3,000) than by new patients (approximately 990).

V gave up 1 base and J gave up 6 bases; unmatched junction bases: 4. CDR3 length: 15 amino acids. Germline-derived CDR1 and CDR2 are SEHNR and FQNEAQ (reference sequence). Time point defined: newly diagnosed GD, antithyroid drugs for less than 3 months. Isolated PBMC RNA provided the starting material for the TCR library. Doctors identified Graves' disease using the American Thyroid Association guidelines. For TCR beta, libraries came from iRepertoire HTBI primers and Arm-PCR of CDR3 regions. TCRdb passed the multiplex PCR reads through MiXCR, listing each CDR3 protein once. The sample lists roughly 350,000 distinct CDR3 sequences; about 17% were seen once. This clonotype appeared many times. Its antigen is unidentified. The sample was also reused in another study, on T cells in Graves' hyperthyroidism and ophthalmopathy.

The clonotype comes from a woman in her late teens or twenties with Graves disease. This specimen was peripheral blood mononuclear cells (PBMCs), taken at new diagnosis, from a patient treated with antithyroid drugs. This chain connects TRBV7-9 to TRBJ2-1; TRBD1 matches 9 bases. CDR3 coding DNA: TGTGCCAGCAGCTTAGAGTGGGACAGGGCCAATGAGCAGTTCTTC. This gives the protein CASSLEWDRANEQFF. The variable domain in full, with the rest retrieved from reference TRBV7-9 and TRBJ2-1, is DTGVSQNPRHKITKRGQNVTFRCDPISEHNRLYWYRQTLGQGPEFLTYFQNEAQLEKSRLLSDRFSAERPKGSFSTLEIQRTEQGDSAMYLCASSLEWDRANEQFFGPGTRLTVL.